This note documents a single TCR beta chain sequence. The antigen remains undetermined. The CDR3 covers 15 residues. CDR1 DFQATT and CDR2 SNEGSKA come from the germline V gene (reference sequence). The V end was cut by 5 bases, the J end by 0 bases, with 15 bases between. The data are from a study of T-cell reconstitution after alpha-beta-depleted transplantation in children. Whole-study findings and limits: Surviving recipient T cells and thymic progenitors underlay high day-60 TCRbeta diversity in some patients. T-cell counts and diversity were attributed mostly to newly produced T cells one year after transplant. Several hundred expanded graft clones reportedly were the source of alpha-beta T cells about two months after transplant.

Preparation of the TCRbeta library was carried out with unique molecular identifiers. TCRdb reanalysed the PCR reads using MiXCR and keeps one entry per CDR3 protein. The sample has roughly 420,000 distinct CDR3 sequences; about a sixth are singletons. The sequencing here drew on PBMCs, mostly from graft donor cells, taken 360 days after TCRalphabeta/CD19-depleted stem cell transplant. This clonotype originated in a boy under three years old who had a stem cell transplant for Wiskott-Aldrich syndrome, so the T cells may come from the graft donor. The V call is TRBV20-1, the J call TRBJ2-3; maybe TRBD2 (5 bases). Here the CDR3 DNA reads TGCAGTGCTCTGAGGCCGGGATTTAGCACAGATACGCAGTATTTT. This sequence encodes CSALRPGFSTDTQYF.